The following is a T cell receptor beta chain sequence with its context. Its specificity is not known. CDR3 size: 17 residues. J lost 2 bases, V lost 4 bases, and 12 bases had no gene match. Germline V CDR1 and CDR2: MDHEN, SYDVKM. The sample is drawn from a study of T cell responses to AZD1222 COVID-19 vaccine. The study, taken as a whole, reports: Seropositivity was recorded at baseline in only 6 or 7 AZD1222 recipients. Females made up more of the donors, who were largely white British, and clonal diversity may have come out too low. The span of vaccine-associated CD4 TCRs extended across spike, with dominance at 160-218 and 743-854.

Pooling covered second doses at about 4 or about 12 weeks. Produced via immunoSEQ multiplex PCR; TCRdb's table is partial and in-frame only. The table records tens of thousands of clones, roughly 90% of them present only once. This receptor was obtained from an adult who received the AZD1222 COVID-19 vaccine. This sequence joins TRBV28 and TRBJ2-3, with TRBD1 matching 7 bases. Here the sequenced sample was peripheral blood, taken 28 days after the second AZD1222 dose. CDR3 DNA: TGTGCCAGCAGTTCGAGCACAGGGGAAGGGTTCACAGATACGCAGTATTTT. Translation: CASSSSTGEGFTDTQYF.